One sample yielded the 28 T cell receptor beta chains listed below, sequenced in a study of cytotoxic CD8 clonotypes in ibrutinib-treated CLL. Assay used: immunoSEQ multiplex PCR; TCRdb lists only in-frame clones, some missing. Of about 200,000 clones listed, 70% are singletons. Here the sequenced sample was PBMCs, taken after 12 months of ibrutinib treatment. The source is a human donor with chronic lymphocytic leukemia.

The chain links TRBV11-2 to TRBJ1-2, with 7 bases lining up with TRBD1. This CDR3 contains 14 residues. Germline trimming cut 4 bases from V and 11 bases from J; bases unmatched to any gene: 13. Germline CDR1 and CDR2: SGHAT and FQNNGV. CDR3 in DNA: TGTGCCAGCAGCTCCCGGGACAGACCCCTTGGTTACACCTTC. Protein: CASSSRDRPLGYTF.

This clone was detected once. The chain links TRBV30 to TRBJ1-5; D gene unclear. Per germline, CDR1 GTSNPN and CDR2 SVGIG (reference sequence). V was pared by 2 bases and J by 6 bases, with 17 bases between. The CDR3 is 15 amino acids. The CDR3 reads CAWSRGESGSQPQHF. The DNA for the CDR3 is TGTGCCTGGAGTAGAGGAGAGTCCGGGAGTCAGCCCCAGCATTTT.

The CDR3 reads CASSSGSRPSGANVLTF. In DNA, the CDR3 is TGCGCCAGCAGCTCGGGTTCCCGGCCCTCTGGGGCCAACGTCCTGACTTTC. The chain combines TRBV5-1 with TRBJ2-6; no reliable D call. Germline assignment: CDR1 SGHRS and CDR2 YFSETQ. This CDR3 has 17 amino acids. V dropped 3 bases and J dropped 0 bases, with 13 bases sitting between them.

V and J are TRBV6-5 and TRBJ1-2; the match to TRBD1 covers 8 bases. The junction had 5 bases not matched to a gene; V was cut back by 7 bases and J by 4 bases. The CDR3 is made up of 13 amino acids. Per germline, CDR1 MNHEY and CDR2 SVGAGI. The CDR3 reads CASTRGPGYGYTF. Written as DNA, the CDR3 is TGTGCCAGCACCAGGGGGCCTGGCTATGGCTACACCTTC.

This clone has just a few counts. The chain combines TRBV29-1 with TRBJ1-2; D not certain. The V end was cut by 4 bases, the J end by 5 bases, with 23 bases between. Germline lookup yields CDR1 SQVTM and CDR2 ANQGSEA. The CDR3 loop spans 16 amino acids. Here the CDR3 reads CSVVLLLSRAGYGYTF. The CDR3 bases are TGCAGCGTTGTACTCCTGCTTTCGAGGGCAGGTTATGGCTACACCTTC.

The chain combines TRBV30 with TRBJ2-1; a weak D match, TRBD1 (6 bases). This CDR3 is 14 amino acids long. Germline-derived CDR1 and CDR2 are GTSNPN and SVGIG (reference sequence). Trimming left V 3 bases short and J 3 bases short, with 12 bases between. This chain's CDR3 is CAWSAGVGYNEQFF. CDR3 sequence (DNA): TGTGCCTGGAGCGCAGGGGTGGGCTACAATGAGCAGTTCTTC.

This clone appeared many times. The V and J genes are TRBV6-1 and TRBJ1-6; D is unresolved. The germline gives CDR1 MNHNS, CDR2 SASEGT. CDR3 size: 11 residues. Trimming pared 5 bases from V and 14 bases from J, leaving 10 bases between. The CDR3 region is CASSSWPTLHF. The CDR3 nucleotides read TGTGCCAGCAGTAGTTGGCCCACCCTCCACTTT.

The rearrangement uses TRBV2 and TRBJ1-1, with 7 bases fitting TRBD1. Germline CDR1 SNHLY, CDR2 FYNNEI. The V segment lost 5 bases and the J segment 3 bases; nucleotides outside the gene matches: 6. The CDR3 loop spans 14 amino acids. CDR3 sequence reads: CASSSQGLDTEAFF. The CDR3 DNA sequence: TGTGCCAGCAGTTCACAGGGGCTGGACACTGAAGCTTTCTTT.

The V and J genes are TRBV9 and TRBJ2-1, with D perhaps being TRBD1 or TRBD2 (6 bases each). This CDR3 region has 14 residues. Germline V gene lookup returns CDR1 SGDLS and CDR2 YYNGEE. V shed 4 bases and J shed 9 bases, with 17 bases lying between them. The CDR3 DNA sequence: TGTGCCAGCAGCTTAAGTGCACAGGGAGGTGAGCAGTTCTTC. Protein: CASSLSAQGGEQFF.

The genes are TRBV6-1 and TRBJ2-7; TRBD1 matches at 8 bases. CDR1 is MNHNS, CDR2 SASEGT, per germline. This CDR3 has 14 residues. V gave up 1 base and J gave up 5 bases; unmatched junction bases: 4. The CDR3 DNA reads TGTGCCAGCAGTGAAGGGACAGGGACGGACGAGCAGTACTTC. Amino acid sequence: CASSEGTGTDEQYF.

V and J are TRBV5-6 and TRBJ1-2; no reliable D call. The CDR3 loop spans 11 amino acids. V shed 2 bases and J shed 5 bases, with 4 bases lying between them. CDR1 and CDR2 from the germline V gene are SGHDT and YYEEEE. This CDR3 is CASSFWYGYTF. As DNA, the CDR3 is TGTGCCAGCAGCTTTTGGTATGGCTACACCTTC.

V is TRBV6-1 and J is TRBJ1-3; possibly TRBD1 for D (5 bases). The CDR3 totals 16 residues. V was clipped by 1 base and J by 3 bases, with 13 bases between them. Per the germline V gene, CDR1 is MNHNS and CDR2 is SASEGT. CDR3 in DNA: TGTGCCAGCAGTGAAGATCGGGGGGGAGTTGGAAACACCATATATTTT. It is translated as CASSEDRGGVGNTIYF.

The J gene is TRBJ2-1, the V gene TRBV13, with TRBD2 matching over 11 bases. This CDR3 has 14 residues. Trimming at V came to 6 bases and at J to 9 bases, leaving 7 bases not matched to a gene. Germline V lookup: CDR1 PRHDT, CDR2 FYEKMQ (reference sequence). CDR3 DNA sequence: TGTGCCAGCAGTCGACTAGCGGGACTGGCTGAGCAGTTCTTC. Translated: CASSRLAGLAEQFF.

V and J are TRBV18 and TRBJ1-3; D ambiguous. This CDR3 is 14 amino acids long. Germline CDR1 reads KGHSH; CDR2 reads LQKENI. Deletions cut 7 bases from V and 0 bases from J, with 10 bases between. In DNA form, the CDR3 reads TGTGCCAGCTGGACTGGAGTCTCTGGAAACACCATATATTTT. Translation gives CASWTGVSGNTIYF.

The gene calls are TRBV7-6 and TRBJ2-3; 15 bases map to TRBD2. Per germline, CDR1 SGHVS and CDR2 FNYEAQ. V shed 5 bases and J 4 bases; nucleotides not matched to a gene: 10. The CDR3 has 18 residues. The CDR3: CASSLGLAGGVVADTQYF. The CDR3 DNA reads TGTGCCAGCAGCCTGGGACTAGCGGGAGGAGTAGTTGCAGATACGCAGTATTTT.

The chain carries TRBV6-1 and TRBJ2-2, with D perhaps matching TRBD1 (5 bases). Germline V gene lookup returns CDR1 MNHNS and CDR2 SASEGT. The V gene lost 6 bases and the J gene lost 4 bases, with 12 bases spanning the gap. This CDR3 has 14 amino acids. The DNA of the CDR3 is TGTGCCAGCAGAAACTCAGGGTCCACCGGGGAGCTGTTTTTT. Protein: CASRNSGSTGELFF.

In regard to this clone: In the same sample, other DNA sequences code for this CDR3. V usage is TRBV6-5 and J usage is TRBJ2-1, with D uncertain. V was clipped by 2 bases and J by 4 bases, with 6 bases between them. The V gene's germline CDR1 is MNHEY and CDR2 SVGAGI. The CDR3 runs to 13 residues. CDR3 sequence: CASSYGRYNEQFF. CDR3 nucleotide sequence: TGTGCCAGCAGTTACGGTCGTTACAATGAGCAGTTCTTC.

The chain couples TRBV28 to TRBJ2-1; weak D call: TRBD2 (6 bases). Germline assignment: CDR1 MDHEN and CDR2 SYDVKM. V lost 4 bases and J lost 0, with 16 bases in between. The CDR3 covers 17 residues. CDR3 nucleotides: TGTGCCAGCAGTTCTAGTCTAGCGCCGAGCTCCTACAATGAGCAGTTCTTC. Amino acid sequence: CASSSSLAPSSYNEQFF. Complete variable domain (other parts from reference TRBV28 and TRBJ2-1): DVKVTQSSRYLVKRTGEKVFLECVQDMDHENMFWYRQDPGLGLRLIYFSYDVKMKEKGDIPEGYSVSREKKERFSLILESASTNQTSMYLCASSSSLAPSSYNEQFFGPGTRLTVL.

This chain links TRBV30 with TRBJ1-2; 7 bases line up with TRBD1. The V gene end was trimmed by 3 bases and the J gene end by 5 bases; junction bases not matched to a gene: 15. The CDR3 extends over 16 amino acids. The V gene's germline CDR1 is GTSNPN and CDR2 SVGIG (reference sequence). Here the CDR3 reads CAWRPGQSLHWYGYTF. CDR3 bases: TGTGCCTGGAGACCGGGACAGTCCCTCCATTGGTATGGCTACACCTTC.

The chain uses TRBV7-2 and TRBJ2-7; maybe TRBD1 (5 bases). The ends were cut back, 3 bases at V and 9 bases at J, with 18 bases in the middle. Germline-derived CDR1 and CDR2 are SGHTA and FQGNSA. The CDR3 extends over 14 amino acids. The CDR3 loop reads CASSLGLQVGGQYF. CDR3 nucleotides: TGTGCCAGCAGCTTGGGCCTACAGGTTGGCGGGCAGTACTTC.

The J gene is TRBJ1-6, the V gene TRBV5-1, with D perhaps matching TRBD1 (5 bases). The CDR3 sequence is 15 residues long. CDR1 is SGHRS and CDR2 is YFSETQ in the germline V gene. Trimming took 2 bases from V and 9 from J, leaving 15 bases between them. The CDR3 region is CASSFNHAGGSPLHF. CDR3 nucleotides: TGCGCCAGCAGCTTTAACCACGCCGGGGGTTCACCCCTCCACTTT. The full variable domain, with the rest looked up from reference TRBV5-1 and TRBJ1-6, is KAGVTQTPRYLIKTRGQQVTLSCSPISGHRSVSWYQQTPGQGLQFLFEYFSETQRNKGNFPGRFSGRQFSNSRSEMNVSTLELGDSALYLCASSFNHAGGSPLHFGNGTRLTVT.

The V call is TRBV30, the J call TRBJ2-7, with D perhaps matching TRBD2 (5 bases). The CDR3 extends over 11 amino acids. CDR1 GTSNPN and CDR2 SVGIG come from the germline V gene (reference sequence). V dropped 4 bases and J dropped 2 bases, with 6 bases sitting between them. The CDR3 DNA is TGTGCCTGGACCGGGGCCTACGAGCAGTACTTC. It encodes CAWTGAYEQYF.

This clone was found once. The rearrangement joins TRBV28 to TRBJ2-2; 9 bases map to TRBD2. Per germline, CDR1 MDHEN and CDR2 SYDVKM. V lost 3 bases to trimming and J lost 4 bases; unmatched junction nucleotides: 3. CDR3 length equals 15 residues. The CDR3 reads CASSLTSGGTGELFF. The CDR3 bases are TGTGCCAGCAGTTTGACTAGCGGAGGCACCGGGGAGCTGTTTTTT.

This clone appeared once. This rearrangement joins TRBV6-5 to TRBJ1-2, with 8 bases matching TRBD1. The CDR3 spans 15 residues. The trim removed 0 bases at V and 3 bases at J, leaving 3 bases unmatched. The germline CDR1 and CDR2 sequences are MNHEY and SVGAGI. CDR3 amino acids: CASSYSGQEDYGYTF. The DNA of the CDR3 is TGTGCCAGCAGTTACTCGGGACAGGAAGACTATGGCTACACCTTC.

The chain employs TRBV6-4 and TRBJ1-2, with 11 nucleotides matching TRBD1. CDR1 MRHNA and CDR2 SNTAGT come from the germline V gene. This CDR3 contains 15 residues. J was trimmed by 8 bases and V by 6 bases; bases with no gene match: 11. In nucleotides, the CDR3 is TGTGCCAGCAGAGAAAATCCGGGACAGGGGGGAGGCTACACCTTC. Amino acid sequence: CASRENPGQGGGYTF.

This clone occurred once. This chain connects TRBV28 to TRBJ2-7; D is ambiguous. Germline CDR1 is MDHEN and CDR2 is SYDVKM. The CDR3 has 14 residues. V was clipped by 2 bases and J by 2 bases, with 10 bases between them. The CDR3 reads CASSLTRYPYEQYF. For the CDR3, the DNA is TGTGCCAGCAGTTTAACGAGGTACCCCTACGAGCAGTACTTC.

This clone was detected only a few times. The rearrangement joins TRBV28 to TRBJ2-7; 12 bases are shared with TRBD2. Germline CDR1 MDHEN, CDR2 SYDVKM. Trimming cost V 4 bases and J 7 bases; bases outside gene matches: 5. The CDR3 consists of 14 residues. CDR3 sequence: CASSSWTSGKEQYF. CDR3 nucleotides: TGTGCCAGCAGTTCCTGGACTAGCGGGAAAGAGCAGTACTTC.

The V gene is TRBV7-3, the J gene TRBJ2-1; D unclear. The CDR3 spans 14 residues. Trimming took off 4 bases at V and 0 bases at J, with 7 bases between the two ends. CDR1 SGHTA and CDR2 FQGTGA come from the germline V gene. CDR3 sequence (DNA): TGTGCCAGCAGCTCGAAACCCTCCTACAATGAGCAGTTCTTC. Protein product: CASSSKPSYNEQFF.